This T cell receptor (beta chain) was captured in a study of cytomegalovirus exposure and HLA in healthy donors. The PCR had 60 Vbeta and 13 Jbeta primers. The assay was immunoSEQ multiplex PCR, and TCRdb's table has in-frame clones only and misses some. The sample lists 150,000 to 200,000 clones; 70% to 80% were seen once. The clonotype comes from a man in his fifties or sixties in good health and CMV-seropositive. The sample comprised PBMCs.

CDR3 sequence (DNA): TGTGCCAGCAGTGAACATTTTGTCAGGGCCACTGAAGCTTTCTTT. It encodes CASSEHFVRATEAFF. The chain carries TRBV6-1 and TRBJ1-1, with D maybe TRBD1 (5 bases). Germline CDR1 and CDR2: MNHNS and SASEGT. V was cut by 2 bases and J by 4 bases, with 14 bases left in between. The CDR3 is 15 amino acids.